The T cell receptor (beta chain) under discussion was sequenced for a study of OX40 agonist ivuxolimab in advanced cancers. Looking at the study overall: Dose-escalation patients' cancers were hepatocellular carcinoma, melanoma, renal cell or head and neck cancer.

Patients who had autoimmune disease history or got systemic immunosuppression were left out. With V trimmed by 5 bases and J by 5 bases, 5 bases remained unmatched. Germline V lookup: CDR1 LGHNT, CDR2 FRNRAP. This CDR3 comprises 13 residues. Assay used: immunoSEQ multiplex PCR; TCRdb lists only in-frame clones, some missing. This sample has tens of thousands of clones, with 80% to 95% found just once. This chain joins TRBV12-5 and TRBJ1-2; 7 bases line up with TRBD1. The origin of this receptor is an adult with an advanced solid tumor such as melanoma, head and neck, liver or kidney cancer. The sample in question was CD4+ or CD8+ T cells sorted from blood, obtained in a trial of the OX40 agonist ivuxolimab. CDR3 in DNA: TGTGCTAGTGGTCCAACAGGGGAATATGGCTACACCTTC. This codes for CASGPTGEYGYTF.